Included here is one TCR beta chain sequence, with context. Its matching antigen is unknown. The repertoire was sequenced with immunoSEQ multiplex PCR; TCRdb's copy has only in-frame clones and lacks some. The table has 88,000 or so clones, approximately 88% seen once. CDR1 WNHNN and CDR2 SYGVQD come from the germline V gene (reference sequence). This CDR3 has 14 residues. V lost 6 bases, J lost 5 bases, and 4 bases stayed unmatched. This specimen belongs to a study of T cell responses to AZD1222 COVID-19 vaccine. Study-level findings and limits: Clonal diversity was possibly underestimated, and white British individuals and females predominated among donors. Spike-specific TCR breadth and depth went up after people got two AZD1222 doses. Repertoires were collected only later (after the peak T cell response had occurred).

The V call is TRBV10-1, the J call TRBJ2-5; 12 positions match TRBD2. This sample comprised peripheral blood, obtained 28 days after the second AZD1222 dose. The sequence came from an adult who received the AZD1222 COVID-19 vaccine. The CDR3 reads CASSPSGRVETQYF. The DNA of the CDR3 is TGCGCCAGCAGCCCTAGCGGGAGGGTGGAGACCCAGTACTTC.